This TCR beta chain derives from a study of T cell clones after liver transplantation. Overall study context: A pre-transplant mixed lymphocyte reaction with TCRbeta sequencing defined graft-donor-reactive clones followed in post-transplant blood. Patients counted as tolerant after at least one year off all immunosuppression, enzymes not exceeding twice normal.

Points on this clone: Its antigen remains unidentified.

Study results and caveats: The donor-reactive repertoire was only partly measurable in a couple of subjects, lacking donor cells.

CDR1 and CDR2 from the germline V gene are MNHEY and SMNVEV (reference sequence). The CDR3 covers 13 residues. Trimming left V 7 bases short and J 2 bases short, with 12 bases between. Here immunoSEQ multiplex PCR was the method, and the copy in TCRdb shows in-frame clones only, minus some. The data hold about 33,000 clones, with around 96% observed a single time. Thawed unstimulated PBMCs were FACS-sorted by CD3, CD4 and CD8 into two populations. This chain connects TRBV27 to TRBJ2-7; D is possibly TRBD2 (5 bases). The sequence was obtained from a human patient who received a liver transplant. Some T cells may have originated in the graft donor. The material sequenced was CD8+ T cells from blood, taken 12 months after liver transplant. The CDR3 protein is CASTKRGTYEQYF. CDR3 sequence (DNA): TGTGCCAGCACCAAACGGGGTACCTACGAGCAGTACTTC.